These 32 T cell receptor beta chains originate from one sample sequenced in a study of blood T cell repertoires in COVID-19. This table comes from immunoSEQ multiplex PCR, and its TCRdb copy is limited to in-frame clones, with some not included. The data hold about 140,000 clones, with roughly 88% observed a single time. Sequenced input: peripheral blood. The receptors originated from a man aged 55 to 70 with active or convalescent COVID-19.

The genes are TRBV18 and TRBJ2-5; 7 bases line up with TRBD1. The V and J ends lost 7 bases and 2 bases, in that order; junction bases with no gene match: 4. Germline CDR1 KGHSH, CDR2 LQKENI. The CDR3 covers 13 residues. CDR3 sequence (DNA): TGTGCCAGCTTGACAGGGTCGCAAGAGACCCAGTACTTC. It encodes CASLTGSQETQYF. Full variable domain (remainder filled in from reference TRBV18 and TRBJ2-5): NAGVMQNPRHLVRRRGQEARLRCSPMKGHSHVYWYRQLPEEGLKFMVYLQKENIIDESGMPKERFSAEFPKEGPSILRIQQVVRGDSAAYFCASLTGSQETQYFGPGTRLLVL.

The V and J genes are TRBV4-1 and TRBJ1-1; D is possibly TRBD1 (5 bases). Germline-derived CDR1 and CDR2 are MGHRA and YSYEKL. The CDR3 consists of 19 residues. Trimming stripped 0 bases from V and 0 bases from J, with 20 bases between. CDR3: CASSQDRARTNRMNTEAFF. The CDR3 DNA reads TGCGCCAGCAGCCAAGACAGGGCGAGAACTAACAGAATGAACACTGAAGCTTTCTTT.

The rearrangement joins TRBV10-2 to TRBJ2-4, with 9 nucleotides matching TRBD1. J gave up 7 bases and V 4 bases, and 2 bases lay outside the gene matches. Germline V CDR1 and CDR2: WSHSY, SAAADI. This CDR3 spans 13 amino acids. The CDR3 DNA reads TGCGCCAGCAGTGGGGGGACAGGGAACATTCAGTACTTC. Residues: CASSGGTGNIQYF.

This rearrangement joins TRBV2 to TRBJ1-5, with D unresolved. Trimming cost V 5 bases and J 0 bases, with 8 bases left between them. The CDR3 is made up of 14 amino acids. In germline, CDR1 is SNHLY, CDR2 FYNNEI. CDR3 amino acids: CASSPDTSNQPQHF. CDR3 bases: TGTGCCAGCAGTCCCGACACTAGCAATCAGCCCCAGCATTTT.

V usage is TRBV30 and J usage is TRBJ2-3; TRBD2 aligns across 8 bases. Germline CDR1 reads GTSNPN; CDR2 reads SVGIG (reference sequence). V dropped 8 bases and J dropped 0; count of bases not matched to a gene: 4. This CDR3 has 13 residues. This CDR3 reads CAQTSGSTDTQYF. The CDR3 DNA is TGTGCCCAAACTAGCGGAAGCACAGATACGCAGTATTTT.

The gene calls are TRBV6-5 and TRBJ1-2; tentative D call: TRBD1 (6 bases). The CDR3 covers 14 residues. Trimming cost V 7 bases and J 8 bases, with 20 bases left between them. Germline CDR1 is MNHEY and CDR2 is SVGAGI. The CDR3, as DNA: TGTGCCAGCACCCCCGTCCAACAGGGTAGAGGCTACACCTTC. The encoded protein is CASTPVQQGRGYTF.

The CDR3 DNA sequence: TGTGCCACCAGCAGACTCCGGGGGACAGACAATGAAAAACTGTTTTTT. Translated: CATSRLRGTDNEKLFF. The chain recombines TRBV15 with TRBJ1-4; the match to TRBD1 covers 7 bases. Per the germline V gene, CDR1 is LNHNV and CDR2 is YYDKDF (reference sequence). There are 16 residues in the CDR3. V dropped 2 bases and J dropped 5; count of bases not matched to a gene: 8.

The V gene is TRBV5-4, the J gene TRBJ1-5; TRBD1 might be the D (5 bases). The CDR3 has 14 residues. V was cut by 4 bases and J by 4 bases, with 12 bases left in between. In germline, CDR1 is SGHNT, CDR2 YYREEE (reference sequence). CDR3 nucleotides: TGTGCCAGCAGCGCGGGACGGGATAATCAGCCCCAGCATTTT. Residues: CASSAGRDNQPQHF. The full variable domain, rest sourced from reference TRBV5-4 and TRBJ1-5, is ETGVTQSPTHLIKTRGQQVTLRCSSQSGHNTVSWYQQALGQGPQFIFQYYREEENGRGNFPPRFSGLQFPNYSSELNVNALELDDSALYLCASSAGRDNQPQHFGDGTRLSIL.

The chain is built from TRBV7-9 and TRBJ1-4; tentatively, D is TRBD1 (6 bases). This CDR3 is 12 amino acids long. The V and J ends lost 5 bases and 10 bases respectively, with 11 bases between them. The germline V gene has CDR1 SEHNR and CDR2 FQNEAQ (reference sequence). The CDR3 is CASSTEGGKLFF. The CDR3 region has the DNA TGTGCCAGCAGCACGGAAGGGGGAAAACTGTTTTTT.

V usage is TRBV6-5 and J usage is TRBJ2-6; D is perhaps TRBD1 (6 bases). Per the germline V gene, CDR1 is MNHEY and CDR2 is SVGAGI. This CDR3 spans 14 amino acids. The ends were cut back, 10 bases at V and 0 bases at J, with 10 bases in the middle. The CDR3 coding sequence is TGTGCCACCGGACAGATCTCTGGGGCCAACGTCCTGACTTTC. This translates into CATGQISGANVLTF.

This clone appeared a single time. The chain recombines TRBV9 with TRBJ1-3; D remains unclear. V was trimmed by 3 bases and J by 7 bases, leaving 17 bases between them. Looked up from germline, CDR1 is SGDLS and CDR2 is YYNGEE. This CDR3 region has 15 residues. The CDR3 region is CASSGSGPRGNTIYF. The CDR3, as DNA: TGTGCCAGCAGCGGTTCCGGGCCCAGAGGGAACACCATATATTTT.

The J gene is TRBJ2-7, the V gene TRBV7-8, with 15 bases that match TRBD2. Germline V gene data show CDR1 as SGHVS and CDR2 as FQNEAQ. With V trimmed by 4 bases and J by 5 bases, 3 bases remained unmatched. CDR3 length: 15 residues. The CDR3 coding sequence is TGTGCCAGCAGCTCCGGGACTAGCGGGAGGCACGAGCAGTACTTC. This translates into CASSSGTSGRHEQYF.

The chain has TRBV11-2 and TRBJ2-5; TRBD2 is a possible D gene (5 bases). CDR3 length equals 14 residues. V gave up 0 bases and J gave up 7 bases, with 12 bases separating them. Germline V gene sequence: CDR1 SGHAT, CDR2 FQNNGV. CDR3 region: CASSLDGFGRTQYF. The CDR3 coding sequence is TGTGCCAGCAGCTTAGACGGGTTTGGGAGGACCCAGTACTTC.

This chain connects TRBV28 to TRBJ2-3; a weak D match, TRBD2 (5 bases). Germline V lookup: CDR1 MDHEN, CDR2 SYDVKM. V was shortened by 4 bases and J by 2 bases, with 13 bases between the two germline ends. The length of the CDR3 is 15 residues. The CDR3 DNA is TGTGCCAGCAGTTCAAGAGCGGTGAACACAGATACGCAGTATTTT. Translating gives CASSSRAVNTDTQYF.

The V call is TRBV18, the J call TRBJ2-3, with 7 bases fitting TRBD1. The germline CDR1 and CDR2 sequences are KGHSH and LQKENI. V dropped 2 bases and J dropped 2; count of bases not matched to a gene: 1. The CDR3 length is 14 residues. The CDR3: CASSPGTATDTQYF. In DNA, the CDR3 is TGTGCCAGCTCACCAGGGACAGCCACAGATACGCAGTATTTT.

This clone was detected once. V usage is TRBV27 and J usage is TRBJ2-1; possible D gene TRBD2, 5 bases. From germline, CDR1 is MNHEY and CDR2 SMNVEV (reference sequence). V was clipped by 7 bases and J by 0 bases, with 19 bases between them. This CDR3 region has 17 residues. The CDR3 DNA sequence: TGTGCCAGCACCTCGGACTCTCCTCCCTTCTCCTACAATGAGCAGTTCTTC. Amino acid sequence: CASTSDSPPFSYNEQFF.

This chain joins TRBV7-2 and TRBJ1-5; TRBD1 matches at 9 bases. Per germline, CDR1 SGHTA and CDR2 FQGNSA. The V and J ends lost 5 bases and 4 bases, in that order; junction bases with no gene match: 9. The CDR3 runs 16 residues. CDR3 nucleotide sequence: TGTGCCAGCAGCCCCCAACCGGGACAGGGAAATCAGCCCCAGCATTTT. This encodes CASSPQPGQGNQPQHF. The full variable domain, with the rest looked up from reference TRBV7-2 and TRBJ1-5, is GAGVSQSPSNKVTEKGKDVELRCDPISGHTALYWYRQSLGQGLEFLIYFQGNSAPDKSGLPSDRFSAERTGGSVSTLTIQRTQQEDSAVYLCASSPQPGQGNQPQHFGDGTRLSIL.

This clone came up once. The J gene is TRBJ2-1, the V gene TRBV7-6; TRBD2 matches 11 bases. CDR3 length: 17 amino acids. Per the germline V gene, CDR1 is SGHVS and CDR2 is FNYEAQ. Trimming cost V 5 bases and J 4 bases; bases outside gene matches: 10. Here the CDR3 reads CASSLYISGRDYNEQFF. Here the CDR3 DNA reads TGTGCCAGCAGCCTCTACATTAGCGGGAGGGATTACAATGAGCAGTTCTTC.

V gene TRBV25-1 combines with J gene TRBJ1-5; weak D call: TRBD1 (6 bases). The V end lost 6 bases, the J end lost 0 bases, and 12 bases lay between the germline ends. The CDR3 contains 15 residues. Looked up from germline, CDR1 is MGHDK and CDR2 is SYGVNS. This chain's CDR3 is CASSETGASNQPQHF. CDR3 coding DNA: TGTGCCAGCAGCGAGACAGGAGCTAGCAATCAGCCCCAGCATTTT.

This rearrangement joins TRBV7-9 to TRBJ2-2, with 8 bases lining up with TRBD1. Germline V CDR1 and CDR2: SEHNR, FQNEAQ (reference sequence). The CDR3 totals 17 residues. Trimming cost V 4 bases and J 6 bases; bases outside gene matches: 13. The CDR3 loop reads CASSSRYQGARSGELFF. The CDR3 DNA sequence: TGTGCCAGCAGCTCACGGTACCAGGGGGCGCGGTCCGGGGAGCTGTTTTTT.

This chain links TRBV4-3 with TRBJ2-7; the D gene is possibly TRBD2 (5 bases). With 4 bases removed from V and 5 bases from J, the gap between germline ends came to 18 bases. The germline CDR1 and CDR2 sequences are LGHNA and YSLEER. The CDR3 consists of 15 residues. CDR3 nucleotide sequence: TGCGCCAGCAGCCCGTATGCCGAGGCCGGGGACGAGCAGTACTTC. This codes for CASSPYAEAGDEQYF.

The chain recombines TRBV15 with TRBJ1-4; no firm D call. CDR1 and CDR2 from the germline V gene are LNHNV and YYDKDF (reference sequence). Trimming left V 3 bases short and J 4 bases short, with 9 bases between. CDR3 size: 14 residues. CDR3 region: CATSRGYSNEKLFF. The CDR3 region has the DNA TGTGCCACCAGCAGGGGCTACAGTAATGAAAAACTGTTTTTT.

The V and J genes are TRBV3-1 (or the pseudogene TRBV3-2) and TRBJ2-7; 7 bases agree with TRBD1. The CDR3 contains 15 residues. Germline V gives CDR1 LGHDT, CDR2 YNNKEL (reference sequence). V was clipped by 5 bases and J by 2 bases; unmatched bases: 9. CDR3 residues: CASSLRQGRPYEQYF. The CDR3 nucleotides read TGTGCCAGCAGCTTGAGACAGGGACGGCCCTACGAGCAGTACTTC.

V and J are TRBV24-1 and TRBJ2-6, with D possibly matching TRBD1 (6 bases). CDR1 is KGHDR, CDR2 SFDVKD, per germline. Trimming took 6 bases from V and 1 from J, leaving 18 bases between them. This CDR3 spans 18 amino acids. CDR3 protein: CATSPPPGQASGANVLTF. DNA for the CDR3: TGTGCCACCAGTCCCCCCCCGGGACAAGCTTCTGGGGCCAACGTCCTGACTTTC.

DNA of the CDR3: TGTGCCAGCCCCCCCCCGCGGGGGCGCTTTAACACTGAAGCTTTCTTT. Its protein is CASPPPRGRFNTEAFF. This chain links TRBV19 with TRBJ1-1; a possible D gene is TRBD1 (6 bases). In germline, CDR1 is LNHDA, CDR2 SQIVND (reference sequence). The CDR3 totals 16 residues. Between the trimmed V and J ends, which lost 9 bases and 2 bases, there was a span of 22 bases.

This chain joins TRBV10-3 and TRBJ1-5, with a tentative D call TRBD1 (6 bases). Per germline, CDR1 ENHRY and CDR2 SYGVKD. The CDR3 length is 17 residues. The V and J ends lost 2 bases and 3 bases respectively, with 17 bases between them. DNA of the CDR3: TGTGCCATCAGTGAGGTATCGTCAAGGGGGATCAATCAGCCCCAGCATTTT. It is translated as CAISEVSSRGINQPQHF.

This clone turned up a few times. V and J are TRBV30 and TRBJ1-6, with 8 bases aligning to TRBD1. Looked up from germline, CDR1 is GTSNPN and CDR2 is SVGIG (reference sequence). CDR3 length: 15 amino acids. V gave up 3 bases and J gave up 7 bases; unmatched junction bases: 8. The CDR3 sequence: CAWRDRGRGNSPLHF. The CDR3 region has the DNA TGTGCCTGGAGAGACAGGGGTCGGGGGAATTCACCCCTCCACTTT.

The chain combines TRBV19 with TRBJ1-2; 11 positions match TRBD1. V lost 6 bases, J lost 3 bases, and 9 bases stayed unmatched. Per germline, CDR1 LNHDA and CDR2 SQIVND (reference sequence). CDR3 size: 16 residues. CDR3 region: CASRRPGTGGDYGYTF. The CDR3 DNA sequence: TGTGCCAGTAGACGCCCCGGGACAGGGGGAGACTATGGCTACACCTTC.

This clone was observed a handful of times. The chain combines TRBV29-1 with TRBJ1-2; 7 bases fit TRBD1. In germline, CDR1 is SQVTM, CDR2 ANQGSEA. Losses at the gene ends were 4 bases for V and 5 bases for J; bases not matched to a gene: 10. This CDR3 region has 14 residues. The CDR3 region is CSVVGYRGFYGYTF. The CDR3 DNA is TGCAGCGTTGTAGGGTACAGGGGATTTTATGGCTACACCTTC.

The J gene is TRBJ2-7, the V gene TRBV6-4, with D perhaps TRBD1 (6 bases). V was shortened by 4 bases and J by 0 bases, with 13 bases between the two germline ends. Germline CDR1 and CDR2: MRHNA and SNTAGT. There are 15 residues in the CDR3. The CDR3 DNA reads as TGTGCCAGCAGTGTAGAGGCAGGGGCCTCCTACGAGCAGTACTTC. Protein sequence: CASSVEAGASYEQYF.

The chain is built from TRBV9 and TRBJ2-3, with 7 bases aligning to TRBD2. The V gene's germline CDR1 is SGDLS and CDR2 YYNGEE. The CDR3 runs 16 residues. V was pared by 3 bases and J by 0 bases, with 7 bases of the junction left unmatched. The CDR3: CASSAPSGTSTDTQYF. DNA of the CDR3: TGTGCCAGCAGCGCCCCTAGCGGAACTAGCACAGATACGCAGTATTTT.

The chain has TRBV27 and TRBJ2-1, with 9 bases matching TRBD2. The germline CDR1 and CDR2 sequences are MNHEY and SMNVEV (reference sequence). The CDR3 loop spans 13 amino acids. J gave up 7 bases and V 3 bases, and 1 base lay outside the gene matches. CDR3 nucleotide sequence: TGTGCCAGCAGTTTCCTAGCGGGAAATGAGCAGTTCTTC. This codes for CASSFLAGNEQFF.